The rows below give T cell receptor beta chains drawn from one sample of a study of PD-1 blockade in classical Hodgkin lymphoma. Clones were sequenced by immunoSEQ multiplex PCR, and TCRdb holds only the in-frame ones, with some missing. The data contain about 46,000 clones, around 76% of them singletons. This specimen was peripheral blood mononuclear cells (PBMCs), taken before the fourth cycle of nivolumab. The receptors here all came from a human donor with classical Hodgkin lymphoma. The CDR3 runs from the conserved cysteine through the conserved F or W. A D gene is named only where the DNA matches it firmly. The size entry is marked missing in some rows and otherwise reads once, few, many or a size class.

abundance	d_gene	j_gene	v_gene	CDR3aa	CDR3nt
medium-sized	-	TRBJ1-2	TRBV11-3	CASSFQGPDGYTF	TGTGCCAGCAGCTTCCAAGGGCCGGATGGCTACACCTTC
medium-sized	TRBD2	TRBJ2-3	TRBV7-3	CASSRLAGVDTQYF	TGTGCCAGCTCTCGGCTAGCGGGAGTAGATACGCAGTATTTT
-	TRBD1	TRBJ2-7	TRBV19	CAGSLGQGNSHEQYF	TGTGCCGGTAGTCTGGGACAGGGTAATTCCCACGAGCAGTACTTC
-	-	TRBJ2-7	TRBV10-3	CAISESGRRSYEQYF	TGTGCCATCAGTGAGTCGGGAAGGAGATCCTACGAGCAGTACTTC
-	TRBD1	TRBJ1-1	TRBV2	CASVRQGEGTEAFF	TGTGCCAGCGTTAGACAGGGCGAAGGGACTGAAGCTTTCTTT
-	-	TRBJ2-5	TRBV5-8	CASSLLETQYF	TGTGCCAGCAGCTTGCTTGAGACCCAGTACTTC
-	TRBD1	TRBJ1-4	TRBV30	CAWSGDSSNEKLFF	TGTGCCTGGAGCGGGGACAGTTCTAATGAAAAACTGTTTTTT
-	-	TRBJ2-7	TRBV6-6	CASRKAPASYEQYF	TGTGCCAGCAGAAAGGCGCCTGCCTCCTACGAGCAGTACTTC
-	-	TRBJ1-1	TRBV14	CASSRRDTRGAFF	TGTGCCAGCAGCCGCCGGGACACCCGGGGAGCTTTCTTT
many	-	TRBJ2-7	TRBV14	CASSPGLHEQYF	TGTGCCAGCAGCCCGGGACTGCACGAGCAGTACTTC
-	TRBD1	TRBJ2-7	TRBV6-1	CASSEWGQGRTYEQYF	TGTGCCAGCAGTGAGTGGGGACAGGGCCGAACCTACGAGCAGTACTTC
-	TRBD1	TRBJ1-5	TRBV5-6	CASSLGQVPNQPQHF	TGTGCCAGCAGCCTAGGACAGGTTCCTAATCAGCCCCAGCATTTT
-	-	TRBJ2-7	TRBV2	CASRRRAASQTYEQYF	TGTGCCAGCAGGCGCAGGGCGGCTAGCCAGACCTACGAGCAGTACTTC
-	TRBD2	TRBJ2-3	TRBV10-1	CASSHSGRAPDTQYF	TGCGCCAGCAGCCATAGCGGGAGGGCCCCAGATACGCAGTATTTT
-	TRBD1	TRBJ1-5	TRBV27	CASSLDGTGFNQPQHF	TGTGCCAGCAGTTTGGATGGGACAGGCTTCAATCAGCCCCAGCATTTT
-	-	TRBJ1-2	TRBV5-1	CASSLGGLNYGYTF	TGCGCCAGCAGCTTGGGGGGACTTAACTATGGCTACACCTTC
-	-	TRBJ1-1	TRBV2	CASSDAWDTEAFF	TGTGCCAGCAGTGATGCTTGGGATACTGAAGCTTTCTTT
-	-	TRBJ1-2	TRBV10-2	CASGQNYGYTF	TGCGCCAGCGGACAGAACTATGGCTACACCTTC
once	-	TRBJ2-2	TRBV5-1	CASSERGSGGELFF	TGCGCCAGCAGCGAACGGGGCAGCGGCGGGGAGCTGTTTTTT
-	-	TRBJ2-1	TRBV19	CASSISRTPGREQFF	TGTGCCAGTAGTATTAGTCGGACCCCGGGGAGGGAGCAGTTCTTC
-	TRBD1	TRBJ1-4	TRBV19	CASSILDRALNEKLFF	TGTGCCAGTAGTATCCTCGACAGGGCCCTTAATGAAAAACTGTTTTTT
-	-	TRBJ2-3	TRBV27	CASSPAGTDTQYF	TGTGCCAGCAGTCCCGCCGGCACAGATACGCAGTATTTT
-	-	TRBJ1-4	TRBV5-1	CASSLATNEKLFF	TGCGCCAGCAGCTTGGCCACGAATGAAAAACTGTTTTTT
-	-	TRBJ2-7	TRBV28	CASSLLASEQYF	TGTGCCAGCAGTTTATTAGCCAGCGAGCAGTACTTC
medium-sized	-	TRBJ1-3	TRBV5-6	CASSLQAFSGNTIYF	TGTGCCAGCAGCTTACAGGCGTTCTCTGGAAACACCATATATTTT
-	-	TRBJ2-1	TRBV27	CASRSSYNEQFF	TGTGCCAGCCGTAGCTCCTACAATGAGCAGTTCTTC
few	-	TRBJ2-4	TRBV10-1	CASSETLSGDAGNIQYF	TGCGCCAGCAGTGAAACCCTGAGTGGGGACGCGGGAAACATTCAGTACTTC
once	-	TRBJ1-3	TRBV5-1	CASRAGSGNTIYF	TGCGCCAGCCGGGCAGGCTCTGGAAACACCATATATTTT
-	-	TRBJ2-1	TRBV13	CASSLRPLTVSSYNEQFF	TGTGCCAGCAGCTTAAGGCCCTTAACGGTGAGCTCCTACAATGAGCAGTTCTTC
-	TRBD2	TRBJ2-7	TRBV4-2	CASSQDITSGMSEQYF	TGTGCCAGCAGCCAAGATATAACTAGCGGGATGAGCGAGCAGTACTTC
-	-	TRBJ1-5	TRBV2	CASSESYRNQPQHF	TGTGCCAGCAGTGAGTCGTACAGGAATCAGCCCCAGCATTTT
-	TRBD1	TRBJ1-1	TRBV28	CASSVLGGTVNTEAFF	TGTGCCAGCAGTGTATTGGGAGGGACAGTGAACACTGAAGCTTTCTTT
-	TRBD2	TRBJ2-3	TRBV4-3	CASSHLTSGRGTDTQYF	TGCGCCAGCAGCCACCTGACTAGCGGCCGGGGGACAGATACGCAGTATTTT
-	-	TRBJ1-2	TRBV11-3	CASSIASYGYTF	TGTGCCAGCAGCATAGCCAGCTATGGCTACACCTTC
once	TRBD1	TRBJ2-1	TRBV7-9	CASSPTGDEQFF	TGTGCCAGCAGTCCCACAGGGGATGAGCAGTTCTTC
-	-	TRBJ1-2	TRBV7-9	CASSLDGGFSGYTF	TGTGCCAGCAGCTTAGACGGCGGCTTCAGTGGCTACACCTTC
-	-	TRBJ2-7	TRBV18	CASSPLPPQGTDEQYF	TGTGCCAGCTCACCTCTACCTCCTCAGGGAACTGACGAGCAGTACTTC
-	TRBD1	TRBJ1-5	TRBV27	CASSALGTVINQPQHF	TGTGCCAGCAGTGCTCTCGGGACAGTAATCAATCAGCCCCAGCATTTT
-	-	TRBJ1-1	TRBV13	CASIRVWGPNTEAFF	TGTGCCAGCATAAGGGTCTGGGGGCCCAACACTGAAGCTTTCTTT
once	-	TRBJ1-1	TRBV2	CASSYADRVAFF	TGTGCCAGCAGTTACGCGGACCGGGTAGCTTTCTTT
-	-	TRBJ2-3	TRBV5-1	CASSALTGPSTDTQYF	TGCGCCAGCAGCGCCCTAACAGGGCCCTCCACAGATACGCAGTATTTT
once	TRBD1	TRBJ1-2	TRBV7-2	CASSLDWDRMGYGYTF	TGTGCCAGCAGCTTAGACTGGGACAGGATGGGGTATGGCTACACCTTC
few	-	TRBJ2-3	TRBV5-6	CASSSTGSWSTDTQYF	TGTGCCAGCAGCTCAACCGGGAGCTGGAGCACAGATACGCAGTATTTT
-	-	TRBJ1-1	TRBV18	CASSPGQMDTEAFF	TGTGCCAGCTCGCCCGGACAGATGGACACTGAAGCTTTCTTT
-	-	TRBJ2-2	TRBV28	CASTVGAGELFF	TGTGCCAGCACTGTTGGGGCCGGGGAGCTGTTTTTT
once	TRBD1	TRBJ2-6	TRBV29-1	CSVGGQGSGANVLTF	TGCAGCGTGGGGGGACAGGGTTCTGGGGCCAACGTCCTGACTTTC
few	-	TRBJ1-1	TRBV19	CASSIDHGGIGTEAFF	TGTGCCAGTAGTATAGATCACGGGGGAATCGGAACTGAAGCTTTCTTT
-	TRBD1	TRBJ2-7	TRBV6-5	CASSYRNRGEQYF	TGTGCCAGCAGTTACCGAAACAGGGGCGAGCAGTACTTC
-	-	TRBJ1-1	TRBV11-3	CASSFGPLNTEAFF	TGTGCCAGCAGCTTCGGGCCCCTCAACACTGAAGCTTTCTTT
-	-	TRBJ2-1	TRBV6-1	CASSEIGLYNEQFF	TGTGCCAGCAGTGAAATTGGACTCTACAATGAGCAGTTCTTC
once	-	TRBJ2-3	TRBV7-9	CASSYRRGSTDTQYF	TGTGCCAGCAGCTATAGGCGGGGAAGTACAGATACGCAGTATTTT
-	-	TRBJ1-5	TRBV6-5	CASRSGGKGNQPQHF	TGTGCCAGCAGATCCGGGGGGAAGGGCAATCAGCCCCAGCATTTT
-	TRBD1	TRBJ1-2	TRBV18	CASSSSGTGSYGYTF	TGTGCCAGCTCCTCTTCCGGGACAGGTTCCTATGGCTACACCTTC
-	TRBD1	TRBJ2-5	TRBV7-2	CASSSAGGATGKTQYF	TGTGCCAGCAGCTCCGCAGGGGGCGCAACCGGAAAGACCCAGTACTTC
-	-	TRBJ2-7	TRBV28	CASSSPGTGSIYEQYF	TGTGCCAGCAGTTCCCCCGGTACAGGCTCCATCTACGAGCAGTACTTC
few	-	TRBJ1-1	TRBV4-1	CASSFNSNRGNTEAFF	TGCGCCAGCAGCTTTAATTCAAACCGGGGGAACACTGAAGCTTTCTTT
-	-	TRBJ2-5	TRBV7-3	CASSLGPQETQYF	TGTGCCAGCAGCTTAGGCCCGCAAGAGACCCAGTACTTC